This TCR beta chain was captured by sequencing in a study of identical twins. TCRdb itself ran the 5' RACE reads through MiXCR, one entry per CDR3 protein. Altogether 400,000 to 550,000 distinct CDR3 sequences are present, more than 20% being singletons, with the ten largest covering 2.9%. Looked up from germline, CDR1 is SGHRS and CDR2 is YFSETQ. The CDR3 spans 14 residues. V was clipped by 3 bases and J by 3 bases; unmatched bases: 5. This clonotype was found a few times. The data also belong to a second study, concerning T cells expressing NK-cell markers.

This sequence joins TRBV5-1 and TRBJ2-7; 8 positions match TRBD1. Sequencing was performed on CD4+ T cells sorted from blood. This TCR derives from a woman under 30 in good health. In nucleotides, the CDR3 is TGCGCCAGCAGCTCCGGGACAGGTAACTACGAGCAGTACTTC. Encoded protein: CASSSGTGNYEQYF.